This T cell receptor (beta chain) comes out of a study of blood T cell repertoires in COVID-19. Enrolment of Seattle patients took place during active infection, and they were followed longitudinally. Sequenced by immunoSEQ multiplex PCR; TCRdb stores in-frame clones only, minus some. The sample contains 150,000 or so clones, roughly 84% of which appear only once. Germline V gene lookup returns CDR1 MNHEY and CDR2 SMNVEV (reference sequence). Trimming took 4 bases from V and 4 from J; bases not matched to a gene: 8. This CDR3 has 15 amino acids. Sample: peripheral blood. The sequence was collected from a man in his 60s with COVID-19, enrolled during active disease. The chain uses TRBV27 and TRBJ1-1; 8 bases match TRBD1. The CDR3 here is CASSSQGAQGTEAFF. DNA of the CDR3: TGTGCCAGCAGTTCCCAGGGGGCCCAGGGCACTGAAGCTTTCTTT.